The 12 T cell receptor beta chains reported below all come from one sample, sequenced in a study of identical twins. TCRdb reprocessed the 5' RACE reads via MiXCR and lists one record per CDR3 protein. The table has over 200,000 distinct CDR3 sequences, less than 9.5% seen once. The sequenced sample was memory (CD45RO+) T cells sorted from blood. Receptors originate from a woman in her late teens or twenties in good health.

A few counts support this clonotype. The chain carries TRBV5-6 and TRBJ2-1; the D gene is possibly TRBD1 (6 bases). The V gene's germline CDR1 is SGHDT and CDR2 YYEEEE. Trimming took off 1 base at V and 10 bases at J, with 9 bases between the two ends. The CDR3 runs 12 residues. The CDR3 DNA sequence: TGTGCCAGCAGCTTGCAGGGGTGGGAGCAGTTCTTC. This gives the protein CASSLQGWEQFF.

This clonotype appeared once. The chain combines TRBV12-3 or TRBV12-4 with TRBJ1-1; 7 nucleotides agree with TRBD1. The CDR3 is made up of 14 amino acids. V was clipped by 6 bases and J by 2 bases; unmatched bases: 6. CDR3 amino acids: CASSTQGLNTEAFF. CDR3 DNA sequence: TGTGCCAGCAGCACACAGGGGTTAAACACTGAAGCTTTCTTT.

The V call is TRBV9, the J call TRBJ2-1, with a tentative D call TRBD1 (6 bases). V was clipped by 3 bases and J by 10 bases, with 17 bases between them. The CDR3 sequence is 14 residues long. The germline V gene encodes CDR1 SGDLS and CDR2 YYNGEE. CDR3 sequence (DNA): TGTGCCAGCAGCGGGGACGTGGGACACAGAGAGCAGTTCTTC. Protein product: CASSGDVGHREQFF.

V is TRBV6-6 and J is TRBJ1-4; tentatively, D is TRBD1 (5 bases). Trimming took 7 bases from V and 1 from J, leaving 7 bases between them. The CDR3 runs to 13 residues. Germline CDR1 and CDR2: MNHNY and SVGAGI (reference sequence). The CDR3 DNA sequence: TGTGCCAGCACGGGGCTAACTAATGAAAAACTGTTTTTT. It codes for CASTGLTNEKLFF.

The chain couples TRBV9 to TRBJ2-4; D is uncertain. Germline lookup yields CDR1 SGDLS and CDR2 YYNGEE. CDR3 length: 15 amino acids. Trimming took 3 bases from V and 1 from J, leaving 11 bases between them. CDR3 sequence (DNA): TGTGCCAGCAGCGCGACTTTGGGTGCCAAAAACATTCAGTACTTC. Translating gives CASSATLGAKNIQYF.

The sample holds a few counts of this clonotype. The rearrangement links TRBV5-1 to TRBJ1-4; 8 bases match TRBD1. V lost 4 bases to trimming and J lost 0 bases; unmatched junction nucleotides: 5. The CDR3 is 16 residues long. Germline CDR1 and CDR2: SGHRS and YFSETQ. CDR3 region: CASSTGQATTNEKLFF. CDR3 nucleotide sequence: TGCGCCAGCAGCACGGGACAGGCGACAACTAATGAAAAACTGTTTTTT.

This clonotype was recorded a few times. V usage is TRBV20-1 and J usage is TRBJ2-7, with a tentative D call TRBD2 (6 bases). The ends were cut back, 5 bases at V and 2 bases at J, with 13 bases in the middle. CDR1 and CDR2 from the germline V gene are DFQATT and SNEGSKA (reference sequence). The CDR3 is made up of 13 amino acids. CDR3 sequence reads: CSARTGLPYEQYF. The DNA of the CDR3 is TGCAGTGCTCGGACGGGACTGCCCTACGAGCAGTACTTC.

Only a few counts were recorded for this clonotype. The chain is built from TRBV18 and TRBJ2-3; D possibly corresponds to TRBD1 (5 bases). Trimming stripped 3 bases from V and 2 bases from J, with 12 bases between. CDR1 is KGHSH, CDR2 LQKENI, per germline. The CDR3 consists of 15 residues. The CDR3 sequence: CASSPSQGHTDTQYF. CDR3 coding DNA: TGTGCCAGCTCACCGTCTCAGGGCCACACAGATACGCAGTATTTT.

The gene calls are TRBV5-4 and TRBJ2-1; D call uncertain. V was pared by 4 bases and J by 3 bases, with 11 bases between. The CDR3 extends over 14 amino acids. The germline CDR1 and CDR2 sequences are SGHNT and YYREEE (reference sequence). The CDR3 DNA reads TGTGCCAGCAGCCTAAGCGACATCTACAATGAGCAGTTCTTC. Its translation: CASSLSDIYNEQFF.

The rearrangement links TRBV7-9 to TRBJ2-5; no firm D call. Germline assignment: CDR1 SEHNR and CDR2 FQNEAQ (reference sequence). CDR3 size: 14 residues. V lost 6 bases and J lost 2, with 13 bases in between. Written as DNA, the CDR3 is TGTGCCAGCAGATACACAGCAGCTCAAGAGACCCAGTACTTC. Translating gives CASRYTAAQETQYF.

This clonotype was observed many times. The chain recombines TRBV10-3 with TRBJ1-1; D is unresolved. V shed 2 bases and J shed 7 bases, with 8 bases lying between them. Germline V gives CDR1 ENHRY, CDR2 SYGVKD. This CDR3 is 12 amino acids long. DNA of the CDR3: TGTGCCATCAGTGAGAGGAAAGATGAAGCTTTCTTT. As protein: CAISERKDEAFF.

This clonotype was seen a handful of times. V usage is TRBV20-1 and J usage is TRBJ2-3, with D possibly matching TRBD1 (6 bases). Germline V lookup: CDR1 DFQATT, CDR2 SNEGSKA (reference sequence). This CDR3 has 17 amino acids. The V gene lost 1 base and the J gene lost 0 bases, with 17 bases spanning the gap. The CDR3 sequence: CSARGQDPYISTDTQYF. DNA for the CDR3: TGCAGTGCTAGAGGACAGGACCCCTACATTAGCACAGATACGCAGTATTTT.